A selection of T cell receptor beta chains follows, all from one sample in a study of OX40 agonist ivuxolimab in advanced cancers. Libraries were prepared by immunoSEQ multiplex PCR; TCRdb keeps only in-frame clonotypes and omits some of them. The sample has some 82,000 clones; around 94% are singletons. The sequences come from CD4+ or CD8+ T cells sorted from blood, collected in a trial of the OX40 agonist ivuxolimab. The receptor source for this set is an adult with an advanced solid tumor such as melanoma, head and neck, liver or kidney cancer. CDR3s include the opening cysteine and the closing phenylalanine or tryptophan. The order of the fields is J gene, V gene, CDR3 length, CDR3 protein.

J gene: TRBJ2-2
V gene: TRBV28
CDR3 length: 11
CDR3 protein: CAILVVGELFF

J gene: TRBJ2-6
V gene: TRBV29-1
CDR3 length: 16
CDR3 protein: CSVRDRGSSGANVLTF

J gene: TRBJ2-7
V gene: TRBV4-3
CDR3 length: 17
CDR3 protein: CASSQGLAGGPGHEQYF

J gene: TRBJ1-2
V gene: TRBV19
CDR3 length: 17
CDR3 protein: CASSPPRSWGGSYGYTF

J gene: TRBJ2-2
V gene: TRBV7-2
CDR3 length: 14
CDR3 protein: CASSLLTFTGELFF

J gene: TRBJ2-7
V gene: TRBV20-1
CDR3 length: 11
CDR3 protein: CSATAGGEQYF

J gene: TRBJ2-5
V gene: TRBV9
CDR3 length: 16
CDR3 protein: CASSLPTGGERETQYF

J gene: TRBJ2-6
V gene: TRBV19
CDR3 length: 16
CDR3 protein: CASSTWTGSGANVLTF

J gene: TRBJ2-7
V gene: TRBV7-9
CDR3 length: 14
CDR3 protein: CASSLSGRDYEQYF

J gene: TRBJ2-3
V gene: TRBV9
CDR3 length: 15
CDR3 protein: CASSPSLSSTDTQYF

J gene: TRBJ2-2
V gene: TRBV10-3
CDR3 length: 13
CDR3 protein: CAISDSKTGELFF

J gene: TRBJ2-7
V gene: TRBV5-6
CDR3 length: 14
CDR3 protein: CASKGEQGSYEQYF

J gene: TRBJ1-1
V gene: TRBV19
CDR3 length: 17
CDR3 protein: CASSIMGQGWGNTEAFF

J gene: TRBJ2-7
V gene: TRBV15
CDR3 length: 11
CDR3 protein: CATSRAGEQYF

J gene: TRBJ2-7
V gene: TRBV9
CDR3 length: 14
CDR3 protein: CASSFGLADYEQYF

J gene: TRBJ2-2
V gene: TRBV13
CDR3 length: 16
CDR3 protein: CASSYPGRSNTGELFF

J gene: TRBJ2-7
V gene: TRBV7-9
CDR3 length: 14
CDR3 protein: CASSFEWGTYEQYF

J gene: TRBJ2-4
V gene: TRBV4-1
CDR3 length: 18
CDR3 protein: CASSQPGRDRVAKNIQYF

J gene: TRBJ2-7
V gene: TRBV28
CDR3 length: 16
CDR3 protein: CASIAQPRAGAYEQYF

J gene: TRBJ2-1
V gene: TRBV4-1
CDR3 length: 16
CDR3 protein: CASSQTSGSNYNEQFF

J gene: TRBJ2-7
V gene: TRBV28
CDR3 length: 16
CDR3 protein: CASNPKDRALGDEQYF

J gene: TRBJ2-5
V gene: TRBV11-3
CDR3 length: 17
CDR3 protein: CASSPPGGLAGQETQYF

J gene: TRBJ2-1
V gene: TRBV21-1
CDR3 length: 15
CDR3 protein: CARRTPLCSYNEQFF

J gene: TRBJ2-2
V gene: TRBV5-5
CDR3 length: 18
CDR3 protein: CASSLAPNQGSSTGELFF

J gene: TRBJ2-3
V gene: TRBV9
CDR3 length: 15
CDR3 protein: CASSVVEAYTDTQYF

J gene: TRBJ2-1
V gene: TRBV4-3
CDR3 length: 19
CDR3 protein: CASSQALTGAASGRNEQFF

J gene: TRBJ2-1
V gene: TRBV9
CDR3 length: 15
CDR3 protein: CASSPQERSNNEQFF

J gene: TRBJ2-1
V gene: TRBV6-5
CDR3 length: 13
CDR3 protein: CASSTGPWGEQFF

J gene: TRBJ1-3
V gene: TRBV6-5
CDR3 length: 16
CDR3 protein: CASSYSTGISGNTIYF

J gene: TRBJ2-7
V gene: TRBV14
CDR3 length: 13
CDR3 protein: CASSQWISYEQYF

J gene: TRBJ2-2
V gene: TRBV4-2
CDR3 length: 15
CDR3 protein: CASSLGGSNTGELFF

J gene: TRBJ1-1
V gene: TRBV30
CDR3 length: 13
CDR3 protein: CALMRRGRTEAFF

J gene: TRBJ1-2
V gene: TRBV6-7
CDR3 length: 14
CDR3 protein: CASSYPRDSYGYTF

J gene: TRBJ2-5
V gene: TRBV27
CDR3 length: 13
CDR3 protein: CASSLSLGETQYF

J gene: TRBJ2-2
V gene: TRBV13
CDR3 length: 14
CDR3 protein: CASSSGLSTGELFF

J gene: TRBJ2-1
V gene: TRBV9
CDR3 length: 14
CDR3 protein: CASSGRDQNNEQFF

J gene: TRBJ1-4
V gene: TRBV28
CDR3 length: 13
CDR3 protein: CASSSDRDEKLFF

J gene: TRBJ2-1
V gene: TRBV4-3
CDR3 length: 16
CDR3 protein: CASSPRLAGGRLQQFF

J gene: TRBJ2-7
V gene: TRBV7-9
CDR3 length: 14
CDR3 protein: CASSPPVYPYEQYF

J gene: TRBJ2-1
V gene: TRBV23-1
CDR3 length: 16
CDR3 protein: CASSPQWGQGIGEQFF

J gene: TRBJ2-3
V gene: TRBV11-3
CDR3 length: 15
CDR3 protein: CASSRSGGYTDTQYF

J gene: TRBJ2-1
V gene: TRBV6-5
CDR3 length: 16
CDR3 protein: CASSYGRGSTYNEQFF

J gene: TRBJ1-4
V gene: TRBV5-6
CDR3 length: 14
CDR3 protein: CASSFHVGNEKLFF

J gene: TRBJ1-2
V gene: TRBV7-9
CDR3 length: 15
CDR3 protein: CASSLYSGSNYGYTF

J gene: TRBJ2-2
V gene: TRBV30
CDR3 length: 20
CDR3 protein: CAFLDGTPGTSGVNTGELFF

J gene: TRBJ2-5
V gene: TRBV9
CDR3 length: 16
CDR3 protein: CASSGPGTAFVETQYF

J gene: TRBJ2-5
V gene: TRBV7-9
CDR3 length: 16
CDR3 protein: CASSLRGQGLMETQYF

J gene: TRBJ2-5
V gene: TRBV19
CDR3 length: 13
CDR3 protein: CASSYRAQETQYF